Following are 27 T cell receptor beta chains from one sample sequenced in a study of read filtering for tumor transcriptome and immune sequencing. The library was built from approximately 400 ng RNA with molecular barcoded adaptors for alpha/delta and beta/gamma chains. Using its own MiXCR run on the reads, TCRdb lists one record per CDR3 protein. The table has tens of thousands of distinct CDR3 sequences, 20% seen once. Input material: a population of CD138-negative cells sorted from bone marrow. These receptors were obtained from a donor aged 40 or older with multiple myeloma.

The chain has TRBV7-6 and TRBJ2-1; TRBD2 agrees at 9 bases. CDR1 is SGHVS and CDR2 is FNYEAQ in the germline V gene. V lost 2 bases and J lost 9; bases outside the gene matches: 17. The CDR3 consists of 18 residues. The CDR3 nucleotides are TGTGCCAGCAGCTTACGGTTAGGATTAGCGGGGGCTCTGAGTGAGCAGTTCTTC. Amino acids: CASSLRLGLAGALSEQFF.

This clonotype was picked up one time. A much larger clone is a single base away; this may be a read error. This chain links TRBV28 with TRBJ2-2; weak D call: TRBD1 (6 bases). CDR1 and CDR2 from the germline V gene are MDHEN and SYDVKM. This CDR3 comprises 15 residues. CDR3 nucleotide sequence: TGTGCCGGCAGTTTATCAGGACAGTTCACCGGGGAGCTGTTTTTT. Amino acid sequence: CAGSLSGQFTGELFF.

The V gene is TRBV5-1, the J gene TRBJ2-3; 10 bases map to TRBD2. Unmatched junction bases numbered 10, after V lost 3 bases and J lost 3 bases. The CDR3 is 17 amino acids. Per germline, CDR1 SGHRS and CDR2 YFSETQ. CDR3 in DNA: TGCGCCAGCAGCTCCCAGCCCCCTAGCGGGGGAACAGATACGCAGTATTTT. This sequence encodes CASSSQPPSGGTDTQYF.

This clonotype was detected ten times or more. V usage is TRBV5-1 and J usage is TRBJ2-1; 11 nucleotides line up with TRBD2. Germline CDR1 reads SGHRS; CDR2 reads YFSETQ. J gave up 5 bases and V 3 bases, and 10 bases lay outside the gene matches. This CDR3 spans 17 amino acids. In DNA form, the CDR3 reads TGCGCCAGCAGCTCGAATTTAGCGGGAGGGTTGGACAATGAGCAGTTCTTC. Its protein product is CASSSNLAGGLDNEQFF.

With respect to this clonotype: A read error may be the cause here, since a much bigger clone is one base away. This chain's CDR3 is CVSSSTGTSGPPPYEQYF. CDR3 nucleotides: TGTGTCAGCAGCTCGACCGGGACTAGCGGGCCTCCCCCCTACGAGCAGTACTTC. The V gene is TRBV28, the J gene TRBJ2-7; 12 bases are a match to TRBD2. Germline V gene sequence: CDR1 MDHEN, CDR2 SYDVKM. The CDR3 covers 18 residues.

The rearrangement joins TRBV7-2 to TRBJ1-2, with 12 bases lining up with TRBD1. With V trimmed by 1 base and J by 6 bases, 9 bases remained unmatched. Looked up from germline, CDR1 is SGHTA and CDR2 is FQGNSA. The CDR3 runs 17 residues. The CDR3 loop reads CASSLGGTGGRNDGYTF. The CDR3 region has the DNA TGTGCCAGCAGCTTAGGTGGGACAGGGGGCCGAAATGATGGCTACACCTTC. The complete variable domain, with remaining parts taken from reference TRBV7-2 and TRBJ1-2, reads GAGVSQSPSNKVTEKGKDVELRCDPISGHTALYWYRQSLGQGLEFLIYFQGNSAPDKSGLPSDRFSAERTGGSVSTLTIQRTQQEDSAVYLCASSLGGTGGRNDGYTFGSGTRLTVV.

The J gene is TRBJ2-1, the V gene TRBV9; tentatively, D is TRBD2 (7 bases). Germline V gene sequence: CDR1 SGDLS, CDR2 YYNGEE. With 7 bases removed from V and 7 bases from J, the gap between germline ends came to 21 bases. The length of the CDR3 is 15 residues. CDR3 bases: TGTGCCAGCGGGGGGGCGACCTGGGGAGAGAATGAGCAGTTCTTC. Translated: CASGGATWGENEQFF.

This clonotype was recorded at least ten times. The chain joins TRBV20-1 to TRBJ2-5; 7 positions agree with TRBD1. Trimming removed 3 bases from V and 2 bases from J; junction bases left unmatched: 6. Germline assignment: CDR1 DFQATT and CDR2 SNEGSKA (reference sequence). The CDR3 sequence is 14 residues long. CDR3 nucleotides: TGCAGTGCTAGGAAGGGGGCGCAGCAAGAGACCCAGTACTTC. Amino acid sequence: CSARKGAQQETQYF.

There are many counts of this clonotype. This sequence joins TRBV2 and TRBJ2-6, with TRBD1 matching 12 bases. CDR1 SNHLY and CDR2 FYNNEI come from the germline V gene. CDR3 length equals 19 residues. V trimming: 2 bases; J trimming: 5 bases; junction bases outside the gene matches: 10. The CDR3 DNA sequence: TGTGCCAGCAGTGAAAGATCCGGGACAGGGGGCGCGAGGGCCAACGTCCTGACTTTC. This translates into CASSERSGTGGARANVLTF.

This clonotype was recorded many times. The chain joins TRBV20-1 to TRBJ1-1; 9 positions match TRBD1. There are 16 residues in the CDR3. The germline V gene encodes CDR1 DFQATT and CDR2 SNEGSKA (reference sequence). Unmatched junction bases numbered 14, after V lost 4 bases and J lost 5 bases. CDR3 loop: CSATPRLGQGWTEAFF. DNA for the CDR3: TGCAGTGCTACTCCTCGTCTGGGACAGGGATGGACTGAAGCTTTCTTT.

This clonotype was seen only a few times. V and J are TRBV19 and TRBJ1-2, with 10 bases matching TRBD1. Germline CDR1 reads LNHDA; CDR2 reads SQIVND (reference sequence). This CDR3 region has 16 residues. V dropped 6 bases and J dropped 8; count of bases not matched to a gene: 15. The CDR3 region has the DNA TGTGCCAGTAGGCTTCCGGGACAGGGGTCGCCCGGCGGCTACACCTTC. Protein: CASRLPGQGSPGGYTF.

This clonotype was seen at least ten times. The chain couples TRBV2 to TRBJ2-7, with 8 bases aligning to TRBD1. The CDR3 loop spans 11 amino acids. CDR1 is SNHLY and CDR2 is FYNNEI in the germline V gene. The ends lost 9 bases at V and 7 bases at J; junction bases unmatched: 5. CDR3 region: CARMTGDEQYF. DNA for the CDR3: TGTGCCAGGATGACAGGGGATGAGCAGTACTTC.

This clonotype has at least ten counts. This rearrangement joins TRBV28 to TRBJ2-1, with 9 positions matching TRBD2. The germline V gene encodes CDR1 MDHEN and CDR2 SYDVKM. Trimming removed 5 bases from V and 10 bases from J; junction bases left unmatched: 15. CDR3 size: 16 residues. CDR3 loop: CASSPLTLSGSIEQFF. DNA of the CDR3: TGTGCCAGCAGTCCCCTTACCCTTAGCGGGAGTATCGAGCAGTTCTTC.

Notes on this clonotype: Relative to the germline gene, one junction end is altered; a read error may explain this. V is TRBV28 and J is TRBJ2-1; D possibly corresponds to TRBD2 (6 bases). The V gene's germline CDR1 is MDHEN and CDR2 SYDVKM. This CDR3 has 16 amino acids. CDR3 DNA sequence: TGTGCCAGCAGTCCCCTGTGGGGGGATCCCCACAATGAACAGTTCTTC. Translating it yields CASSPLWGDPHNEQFF.

As for this clonotype: Germline is not matched at one junction end, which may reflect a read error. This sequence joins TRBV20-1 and TRBJ2-1; a weak D match, TRBD2 (6 bases). There are 16 residues in the CDR3. The germline gives CDR1 DFQATT, CDR2 SNEGSKA (reference sequence). This CDR3 is CNARDPASASYNEQSF. CDR3 nucleotides: TGCAATGCTAGAGATCCGGCTAGCGCCTCCTACAATGAGCAGTCCTTC.

This clonotype was counted ten times or more. This chain uses TRBV6-5 with TRBJ1-3, with D unclear. This CDR3 spans 16 amino acids. Germline V gene data show CDR1 as MNHEY and CDR2 as SVGAGI. Trimming removed 4 bases from V and 3 bases from J, with 16 bases in between. The CDR3 region has the DNA TGTGCCAGCAGTTCCGGGTCCCCAAAGGATGGAAACACCATATATTTT. Its translation is CASSSGSPKDGNTIYF.

V usage is TRBV10-3 and J usage is TRBJ2-6; D uncertain. The CDR3 runs 16 residues. The V and J ends lost 7 bases and 4 bases respectively, with 17 bases between them. Germline V gene sequence: CDR1 ENHRY, CDR2 SYGVKD. CDR3 in amino acids: CAIKEQAGPGANVLTF. Written as DNA, the CDR3 is TGTGCCATCAAGGAGCAGGCCGGCCCCGGGGCCAACGTCCTGACTTTC.

This clonotype was counted many times. The genes are TRBV11-2 and TRBJ2-5; 10 nucleotides align to TRBD2. In germline, CDR1 is SGHAT, CDR2 FQNNGV. The CDR3 sequence is 17 residues long. Trimming at V came to 5 bases and at J to 0 bases, leaving 9 bases not matched to a gene. Here the CDR3 reads CASSPLAGGPYQETQYF. CDR3 coding DNA: TGTGCCAGCAGCCCCTTAGCGGGAGGACCGTACCAAGAGACCCAGTACTTC.

This clonotype was seen ten or more times. V usage is TRBV6-5 and J usage is TRBJ2-5, with 7 nucleotides matching TRBD2. The CDR3 is 14 residues long. Per germline, CDR1 MNHEY and CDR2 SVGAGI. Trimming cost V 4 bases and J 5 bases; bases outside gene matches: 7. CDR3 DNA sequence: TGTGCCAGCAGTTGGGGGGGGAGTAGGGAGACCCAGTACTTC. This sequence encodes CASSWGGSRETQYF.

The chain couples TRBV2 to TRBJ2-2; 7 bases agree with TRBD1. The CDR3 totals 15 residues. The germline V gene has CDR1 SNHLY and CDR2 FYNNEI. The trim removed 11 bases at V and 0 bases at J, leaving 9 bases unmatched. CDR3 sequence (DNA): TGTGCCTTCACTGGGACAGCCGCGAACACCGGGGAGCTGTTTTTT. Amino acids: CAFTGTAANTGELFF.

Turning to this clonotype: A much larger clone differs from this one at a single base, so this may be a read error. The chain is built from TRBV11-2 and TRBJ2-5, with TRBD2 as a possible D gene (5 bases). This CDR3 comprises 14 residues. Germline loops: CDR1 SGHAT, CDR2 FQNNGV. The CDR3 spells CASSLRGWGETQCF. DNA for the CDR3: TGTGCCAGCAGCTTGCGTGGGTGGGGAGAGACCCAGTGCTTC.

A few counts support this clonotype. A read error may be the cause here, since a much bigger clone is one base away. This sequence joins TRBV20-1 and TRBJ1-3; weak D call: TRBD1 (5 bases). There are 14 residues in the CDR3. The germline gives CDR1 DFQATT, CDR2 SNEGSKA (reference sequence). V was trimmed by 5 bases and J by 4 bases, leaving 15 bases between them. The CDR3 here is CSAPASRGGNTIYF. The CDR3 nucleotides are TGCAGTGCTCCGGCCAGCCGGGGGGGAAACACCATATATTTT.

This clonotype has ten or more counts. The gene calls are TRBV7-8 and TRBJ1-1; D gene ambiguous. Germline V gene sequence: CDR1 SGHVS, CDR2 FQNEAQ. The length of the CDR3 is 13 residues. The germline V and J ends were trimmed by 5 bases and 5 bases, with 12 bases remaining between them. This chain's CDR3 is CASSPGPRTEAFF. The DNA for the CDR3 is TGTGCCAGCAGCCCTGGCCCGAGGACTGAAGCTTTCTTT.

This clonotype was counted at least ten times. The chain employs TRBV20-1 and TRBJ2-1, with TRBD2 matching 8 bases. The germline V gene encodes CDR1 DFQATT and CDR2 SNEGSKA (reference sequence). The CDR3 sequence is 16 residues long. V shed 6 bases and J 3 bases; nucleotides not matched to a gene: 13. The CDR3 reads CSARPLLAGLYNEQFF. The CDR3, as DNA: TGCAGTGCCAGGCCCCTTCTAGCGGGCCTCTACAATGAGCAGTTCTTC.

This clonotype was counted a few times. The rearrangement joins TRBV6-2 or TRBV6-3 to TRBJ2-2; D remains ambiguous. Germline assignment: CDR1 MNHEY and CDR2 SVGEGT. Between the trimmed V and J ends, which lost 6 bases and 8 bases, there was a span of 10 bases. This CDR3 is 12 amino acids long. This CDR3 is CASSITRGELFF. In DNA form, the CDR3 reads TGTGCCAGCAGCATTACAAGGGGGGAGCTGTTTTTT.

On this clonotype: One end of the junction varies from germline; a read error may be responsible. The V gene is TRBV7-9, the J gene TRBJ1-1; D is perhaps TRBD1 (6 bases). CDR1 is SEHNR and CDR2 is FQNEAQ in the germline V gene (reference sequence). CDR3 length equals 14 residues. The CDR3 DNA reads TGTGCCAGCAGCTCCGGACAGCTTGGTACTGAAGCCTTCTTT. Protein sequence: CASSSGQLGTEAFF.

In its sample, this clonotype was seen many times. This chain uses TRBV6-2 or TRBV6-3 with TRBJ2-2, with TRBD1 matching over 8 bases. The ends lost 2 bases at V and 4 bases at J; junction bases unmatched: 12. The CDR3 totals 18 residues. In germline, CDR1 is MNHEY, CDR2 SVGEGT. CDR3 protein: CASSYADRGWDRTGELFF. In nucleotides, the CDR3 is TGTGCCAGCAGTTACGCCGACAGGGGATGGGACCGCACCGGGGAGCTGTTTTTT.